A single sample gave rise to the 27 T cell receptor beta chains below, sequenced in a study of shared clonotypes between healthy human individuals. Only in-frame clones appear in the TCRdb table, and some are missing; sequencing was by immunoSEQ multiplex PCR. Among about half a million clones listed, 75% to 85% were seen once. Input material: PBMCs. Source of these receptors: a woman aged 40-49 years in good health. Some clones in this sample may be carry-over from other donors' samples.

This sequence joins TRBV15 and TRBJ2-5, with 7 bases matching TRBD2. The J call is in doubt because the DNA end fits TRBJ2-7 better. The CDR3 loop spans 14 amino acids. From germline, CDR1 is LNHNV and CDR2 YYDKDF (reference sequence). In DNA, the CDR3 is TGTGCCACCAGCAGAGACCGAGCGGGATTCGAGCAGTACTTC. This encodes CATSRDRAGFEQYF.

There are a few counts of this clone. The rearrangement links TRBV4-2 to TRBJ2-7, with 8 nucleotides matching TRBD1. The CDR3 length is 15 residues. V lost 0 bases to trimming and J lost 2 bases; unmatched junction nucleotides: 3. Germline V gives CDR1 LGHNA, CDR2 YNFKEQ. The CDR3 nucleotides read TGTGCCAGCAGCCAAGACAGGGGGCCCACCTACGAGCAGTACTTC. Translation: CASSQDRGPTYEQYF.

CDR3 DNA: TGTGCCAGCAGCTTAGGCGCGGGCGGGAGGGGTGAGCAGTTCTTC. Translation gives CASSLGAGGRGEQFF. J is TRBJ2-1 and V is TRBV11-3, with TRBD2 matching 9 bases. This CDR3 is 15 amino acids long. Germline assignment: CDR1 SGHNT and CDR2 YENEEA. V shed 1 base, J shed 9 bases, and the junction held 7 bases outside the gene matches. Combining the CDR3 with reference TRBV11-3 and TRBJ2-1 gives the whole variable domain EAGVVQSPRYKIIEKKQPVAFWCNPISGHNTLYWYLQNLGQGPELLIRYENEEAVDDSQLPKDRFSAERLKGVDSTLKIQPAELGDSAVYLCASSLGAGGRGEQFFGPGTRLTVL.

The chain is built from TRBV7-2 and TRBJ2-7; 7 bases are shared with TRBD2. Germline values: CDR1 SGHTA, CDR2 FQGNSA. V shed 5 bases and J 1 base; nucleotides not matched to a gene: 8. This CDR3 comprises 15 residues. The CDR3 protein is CASSPNGGSSYEQYF. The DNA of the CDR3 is TGTGCCAGCAGCCCGAATGGCGGGAGTTCCTACGAGCAGTACTTC.

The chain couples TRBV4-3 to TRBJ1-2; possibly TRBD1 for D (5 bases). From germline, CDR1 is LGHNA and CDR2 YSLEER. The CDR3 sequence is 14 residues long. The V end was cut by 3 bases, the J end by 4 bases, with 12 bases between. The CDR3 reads CASSQADTSYGYTF. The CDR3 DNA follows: TGCGCCAGCAGCCAGGCGGACACCTCCTATGGCTACACCTTC.

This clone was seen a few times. The DNA for the CDR3 is TGCAGCGTTGATACTCGGGGCACTGAAGCTTTCTTT. Its protein is CSVDTRGTEAFF. The chain employs TRBV29-1 and TRBJ1-1, with D unclear. Looked up from germline, CDR1 is SQVTM and CDR2 is ANQGSEA. The CDR3 has 12 residues. V lost 3 bases to trimming and J lost 4 bases, with 9 bases between them.

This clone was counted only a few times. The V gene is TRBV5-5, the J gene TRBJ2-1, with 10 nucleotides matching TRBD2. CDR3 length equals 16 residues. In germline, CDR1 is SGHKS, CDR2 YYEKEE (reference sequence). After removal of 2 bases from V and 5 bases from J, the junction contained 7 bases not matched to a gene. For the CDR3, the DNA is TGTGCCAGCAGCTTTGAGAGCGGGAGGGCCCACAATGAGCAGTTCTTC. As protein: CASSFESGRAHNEQFF.

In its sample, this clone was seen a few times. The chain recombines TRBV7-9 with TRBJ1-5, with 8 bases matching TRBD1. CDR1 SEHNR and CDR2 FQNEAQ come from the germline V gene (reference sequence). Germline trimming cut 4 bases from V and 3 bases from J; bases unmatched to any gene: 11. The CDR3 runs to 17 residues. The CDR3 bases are TGTGCCAGCAGCTCCACCGGGACAGGTGATTTCAATCAGCCCCAGCATTTT. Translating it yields CASSSTGTGDFNQPQHF.

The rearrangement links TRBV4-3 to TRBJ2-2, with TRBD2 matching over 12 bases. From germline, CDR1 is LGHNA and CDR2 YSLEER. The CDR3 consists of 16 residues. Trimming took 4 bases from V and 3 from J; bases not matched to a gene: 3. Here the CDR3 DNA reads TGCGCCAGCAGCCCCCTAGCGGGAGGGTACACCGGGGAGCTGTTTTTT. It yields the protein CASSPLAGGYTGELFF.

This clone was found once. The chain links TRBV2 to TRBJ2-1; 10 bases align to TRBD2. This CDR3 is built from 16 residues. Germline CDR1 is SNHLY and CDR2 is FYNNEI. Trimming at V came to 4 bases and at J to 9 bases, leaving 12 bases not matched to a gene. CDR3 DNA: TGTGCCAGCAGTGCCCTGGGAGCGGGAGGGCCTTCTGAGCAGTTCTTC. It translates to CASSALGAGGPSEQFF.

The CDR3 reads CATPGLNYGYTF. DNA for the CDR3: TGTGCCACCCCGGGACTGAACTATGGCTACACCTTC. This sequence joins TRBV28 and TRBJ1-2; a possible D gene is TRBD1 (5 bases). Germline loops: CDR1 MDHEN, CDR2 SYDVKM. With 10 bases removed from V and 2 bases from J, the gap between germline ends came to 11 bases. This CDR3 is 12 amino acids long.

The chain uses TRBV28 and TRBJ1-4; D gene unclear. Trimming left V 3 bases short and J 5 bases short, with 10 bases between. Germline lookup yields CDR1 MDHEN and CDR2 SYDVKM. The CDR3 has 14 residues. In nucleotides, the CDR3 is TGTGCCAGCAGTTTGATAACGGGGAATGAAAAACTGTTTTTT. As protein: CASSLITGNEKLFF.

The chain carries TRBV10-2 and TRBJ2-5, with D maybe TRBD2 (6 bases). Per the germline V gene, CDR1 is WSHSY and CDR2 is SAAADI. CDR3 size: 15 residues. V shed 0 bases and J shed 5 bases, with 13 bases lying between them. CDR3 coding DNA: TGCGCCAGCAGTGAGTCGGGGGGAGAGGTGGAGACCCAGTACTTC. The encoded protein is CASSESGGEVETQYF.

CDR3 in DNA: TGTGCCAGCAGCTTAGATCGTCATCGGAGCAGCTCTTACGAGCAGTACTTC. Translated, it gives CASSLDRHRSSSYEQYF. The V and J genes are TRBV11-2 and TRBJ2-7, with D uncertain. Germline V gene lookup returns CDR1 SGHAT and CDR2 FQNNGV. The length of the CDR3 is 17 residues. V lost 0 bases and J 4 bases, leaving 19 bases between the germline ends.

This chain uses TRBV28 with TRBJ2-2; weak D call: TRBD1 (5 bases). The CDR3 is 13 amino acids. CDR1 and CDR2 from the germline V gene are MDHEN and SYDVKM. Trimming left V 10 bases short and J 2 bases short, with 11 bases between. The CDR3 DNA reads TGTGCCACCGACAGTCCTAACACCGGGGAGCTGTTTTTT. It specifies CATDSPNTGELFF.

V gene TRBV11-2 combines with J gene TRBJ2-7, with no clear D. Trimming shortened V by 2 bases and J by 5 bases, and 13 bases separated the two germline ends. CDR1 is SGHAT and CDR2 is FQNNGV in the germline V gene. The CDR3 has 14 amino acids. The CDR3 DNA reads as TGTGCCAGCAGCTTAAATATTGGCTACGACGAGCAGTACTTC. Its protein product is CASSLNIGYDEQYF. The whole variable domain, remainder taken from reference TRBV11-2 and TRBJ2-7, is EAGVAQSPRYKIIEKRQSVAFWCNPISGHATLYWYQQILGQGPKLLIQFQNNGVVDDSQLPKDRFSAERLKGVDSTLKIQPAKLEDSAVYLCASSLNIGYDEQYFGPGTRLTVT.

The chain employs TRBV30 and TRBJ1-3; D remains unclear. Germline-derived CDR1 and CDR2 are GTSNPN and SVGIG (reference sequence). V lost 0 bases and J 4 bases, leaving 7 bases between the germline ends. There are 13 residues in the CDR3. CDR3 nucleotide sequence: TGTGCCTGGAGTGTCAGCGGGGGAAACACCATATATTTT. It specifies CAWSVSGGNTIYF.

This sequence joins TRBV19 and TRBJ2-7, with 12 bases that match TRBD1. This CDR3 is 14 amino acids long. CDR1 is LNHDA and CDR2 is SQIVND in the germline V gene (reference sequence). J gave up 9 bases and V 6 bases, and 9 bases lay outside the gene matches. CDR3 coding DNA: TGTGCCAGTAGCTTGGGACAGGGGGCTAGAATGCAGTACTTC. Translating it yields CASSLGQGARMQYF.

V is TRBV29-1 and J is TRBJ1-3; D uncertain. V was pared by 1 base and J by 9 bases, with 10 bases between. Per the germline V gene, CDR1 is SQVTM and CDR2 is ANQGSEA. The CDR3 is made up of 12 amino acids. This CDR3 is CSVEGSGGTIYF. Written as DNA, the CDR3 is TGCAGCGTTGAAGGGTCGGGTGGCACCATATATTTT.

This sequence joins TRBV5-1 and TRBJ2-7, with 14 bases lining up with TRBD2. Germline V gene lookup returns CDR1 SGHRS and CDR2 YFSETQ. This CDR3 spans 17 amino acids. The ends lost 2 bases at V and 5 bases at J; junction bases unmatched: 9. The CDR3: CASSLGLAGGGFNEQYF. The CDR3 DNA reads TGCGCCAGCAGCTTAGGACTAGCGGGAGGAGGATTTAACGAGCAGTACTTC. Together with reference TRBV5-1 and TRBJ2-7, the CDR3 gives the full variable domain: KAGVTQTPRYLIKTRGQQVTLSCSPISGHRSVSWYQQTPGQGLQFLFEYFSETQRNKGNFPGRFSGRQFSNSRSEMNVSTLELGDSALYLCASSLGLAGGGFNEQYFGPGTRLTVT.

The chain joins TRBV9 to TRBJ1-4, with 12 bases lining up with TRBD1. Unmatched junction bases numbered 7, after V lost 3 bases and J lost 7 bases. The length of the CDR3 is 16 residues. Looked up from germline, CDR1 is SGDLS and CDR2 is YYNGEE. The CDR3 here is CASSARGQGASEKLFF. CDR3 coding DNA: TGTGCCAGCAGCGCTAGGGGACAGGGGGCGAGTGAAAAACTGTTTTTT.

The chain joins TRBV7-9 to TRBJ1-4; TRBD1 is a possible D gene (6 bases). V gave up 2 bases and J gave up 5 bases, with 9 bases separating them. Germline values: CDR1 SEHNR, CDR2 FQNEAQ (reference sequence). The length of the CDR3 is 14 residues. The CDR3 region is CASSLRTANEKLFF. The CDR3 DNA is TGTGCCAGCAGCTTAAGGACAGCGAATGAAAAACTGTTTTTT.

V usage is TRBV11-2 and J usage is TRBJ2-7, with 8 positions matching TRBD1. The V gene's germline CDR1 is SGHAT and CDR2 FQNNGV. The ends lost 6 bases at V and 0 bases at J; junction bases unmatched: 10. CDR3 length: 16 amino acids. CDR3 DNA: TGTGCCAGCAGTTCCTATGCAGGACAGGGCTCCTACGAGCAGTACTTC. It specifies CASSSYAGQGSYEQYF.

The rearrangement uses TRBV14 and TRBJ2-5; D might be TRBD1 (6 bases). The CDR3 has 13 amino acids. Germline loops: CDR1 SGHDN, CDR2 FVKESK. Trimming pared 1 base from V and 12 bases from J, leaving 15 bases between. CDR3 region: CASSQGPGTSKYF. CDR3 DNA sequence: TGTGCCAGCAGCCAAGGACCTGGGACATCGAAGTACTTC.

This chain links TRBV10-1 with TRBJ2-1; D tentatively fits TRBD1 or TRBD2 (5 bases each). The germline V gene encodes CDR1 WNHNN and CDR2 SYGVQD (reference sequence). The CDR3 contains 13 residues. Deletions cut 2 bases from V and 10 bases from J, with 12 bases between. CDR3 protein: CASSELNGDEQFF. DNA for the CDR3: TGCGCCAGCAGTGAGCTGAACGGGGACGAGCAGTTCTTC.

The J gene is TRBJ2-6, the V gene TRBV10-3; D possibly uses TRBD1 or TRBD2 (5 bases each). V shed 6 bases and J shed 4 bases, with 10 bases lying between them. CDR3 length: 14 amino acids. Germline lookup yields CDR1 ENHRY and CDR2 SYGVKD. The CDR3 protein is CAIRGTIGANVLTF. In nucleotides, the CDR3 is TGTGCCATCAGGGGGACGATAGGGGCCAACGTCCTGACTTTC.

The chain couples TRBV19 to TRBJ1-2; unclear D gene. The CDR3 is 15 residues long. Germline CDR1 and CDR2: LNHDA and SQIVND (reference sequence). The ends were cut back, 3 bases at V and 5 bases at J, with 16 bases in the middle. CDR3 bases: TGTGCCAGTAGTATTCTCTCTTTAGGGAGATATGGCTACACCTTC. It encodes CASSILSLGRYGYTF. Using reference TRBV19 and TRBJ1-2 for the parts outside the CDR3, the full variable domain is DGGITQSPKYLFRKEGQNVTLSCEQNLNHDAMYWYRQDPGQGLRLIYYSQIVNDFQKGDIAEGYSVSREKKESFPLTVTSAQKNPTAFYLCASSILSLGRYGYTFGSGTRLTVV.